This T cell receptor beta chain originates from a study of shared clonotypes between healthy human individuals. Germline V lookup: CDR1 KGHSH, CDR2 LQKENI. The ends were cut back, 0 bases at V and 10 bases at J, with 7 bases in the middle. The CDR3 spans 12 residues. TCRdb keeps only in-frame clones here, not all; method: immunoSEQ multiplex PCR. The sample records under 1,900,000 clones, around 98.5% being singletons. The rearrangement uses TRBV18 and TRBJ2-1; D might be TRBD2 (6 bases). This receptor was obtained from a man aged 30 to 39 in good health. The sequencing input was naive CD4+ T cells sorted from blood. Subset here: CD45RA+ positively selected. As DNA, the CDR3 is TGTGCCAGCTCACCACCGGCGGGAGAGCAGTTCTTC. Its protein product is CASSPPAGEQFF.